Below are 15 T cell receptor beta chains sequenced from a single sample in a study of control samples from healthy donors and cancer patients (dated by TCRdb to 2020 to 2022). The library was made by the immunoSEQ multiplex PCR assay. The table comes from immuneACCESS by way of TCRdb, which keeps in-frame sequences with V and J called. Part of the clones is missing from these tables; in studies checked, under half for an unresolved V gene and the rest for unknown reasons. The sample has fewer than 200,000 clones on record, 80% to 95% of them singletons. Jointly, the top ten make up approximately 4% of the sample. The specimen sequenced was blood. The receptors were gathered from a woman aged 60-75 years in good health.

In DNA, the CDR3 is TGTGCCAGCTCACCTTCGGGAGGATCTCTAGGAAACACCATATATTTT. Translating it yields CASSPSGGSLGNTIYF. The chain employs TRBV18 and TRBJ1-3; D is unresolved. Germline V gene data show CDR1 as KGHSH and CDR2 as LQKENI. The germline V and J ends were trimmed by 3 bases and 4 bases, with 16 bases remaining between them. The CDR3 totals 16 residues.

This sequence joins TRBV19 and TRBJ1-1; 8 bases align to TRBD1. Germline V gene data show CDR1 as LNHDA and CDR2 as SQIVND (reference sequence). The CDR3 covers 15 residues. V lost 8 bases to trimming and J lost 0 bases; unmatched junction nucleotides: 8. DNA for the CDR3: TGTGCCAGTCCCCCGCGGACAGGGTTGAACACTGAAGCTTTCTTT. This translates into CASPPRTGLNTEAFF. The full variable domain, with the rest looked up from reference TRBV19 and TRBJ1-1, is DGGITQSPKYLFRKEGQNVTLSCEQNLNHDAMYWYRQDPGQGLRLIYYSQIVNDFQKGDIAEGYSVSREKKESFPLTVTSAQKNPTAFYLCASPPRTGLNTEAFFGQGTRLTVV.

This sequence joins TRBV6-4 and TRBJ2-3; 9 bases are shared with TRBD2. J lost 7 bases, V lost 4 bases, and 12 bases had no gene match. Per germline, CDR1 MRHNA and CDR2 SNTAGT. The CDR3 covers 16 residues. The CDR3 DNA reads as TGTGCCAGCAGTGCGGGGGCGGGGGGGCCTATACATACGCAGTATTTT. It is translated as CASSAGAGGPIHTQYF.

This clone was picked up one time. This chain connects TRBV27 to TRBJ2-7, with a tentative D call TRBD1 (6 bases). Trimming took off 3 bases at V and 6 bases at J, with 18 bases between the two ends. This CDR3 contains 15 residues. Looked up from germline, CDR1 is MNHEY and CDR2 is SMNVEV (reference sequence). CDR3 sequence reads: CASSFLTGQISEQYF. As DNA, the CDR3 is TGTGCCAGCAGTTTCCTGACAGGACAGATAAGCGAGCAGTACTTC.

V is TRBV6-5 and J is TRBJ1-1; D ambiguous. This CDR3 comprises 15 residues. The germline V and J ends were trimmed by 2 bases and 0 bases, with 10 bases remaining between them. Looked up from germline, CDR1 is MNHEY and CDR2 is SVGAGI. CDR3 in DNA: TGTGCCAGCAGTTACCTTGGCCGGGTGAACACTGAAGCTTTCTTT. Encoded protein: CASSYLGRVNTEAFF.

In its sample, this clone was seen a few times. The rearrangement links TRBV7-9 to TRBJ1-3, with 7 nucleotides matching TRBD1. Germline CDR1 is SEHNR and CDR2 is FQNEAQ (reference sequence). V was clipped by 0 bases and J by 5 bases; unmatched bases: 1. The CDR3 sequence is 14 residues long. The CDR3 region has the DNA TGTGCCAGCAGCTTAGCAGGGGGCAGAAACACCATATATTTT. Encoded protein: CASSLAGGRNTIYF.

V gene TRBV7-2 combines with J gene TRBJ1-1; D gene uncertain. The germline V gene encodes CDR1 SGHTA and CDR2 FQGNSA. With 6 bases removed from V and 4 bases from J, the gap between germline ends came to 12 bases. CDR3 length: 13 amino acids. The CDR3 DNA follows: TGTGCCAGCAGAACGCCTGAGGGCACTGAAGCTTTCTTT. Translated, it gives CASRTPEGTEAFF.

The chain employs TRBV3-1 (or the pseudogene TRBV3-2) and TRBJ1-3; D remains ambiguous. The CDR3 is made up of 17 amino acids. The V gene's germline CDR1 is LGHDT and CDR2 YNNKEL (reference sequence). Trimming took 5 bases from V and 0 from J, leaving 17 bases between them. The CDR3 region is CASSFLEGGRSGNTIYF. CDR3 coding DNA: TGTGCCAGCAGCTTTCTTGAGGGCGGACGCTCTGGAAACACCATATATTTT.

The V and J genes are TRBV9 and TRBJ1-2; D remains unclear. The CDR3 spans 13 residues. Trimming took 0 bases from V and 8 from J, leaving 11 bases between them. Germline-derived CDR1 and CDR2 are SGDLS and YYNGEE. Here the CDR3 reads CASSVVPSLGYTF. The DNA for the CDR3 is TGTGCCAGCAGCGTAGTACCGTCCTTGGGCTACACCTTC. The full variable domain, with the rest looked up from reference TRBV9 and TRBJ1-2, is DSGVTQTPKHLITATGQRVTLRCSPRSGDLSVYWYQQSLDQGLQFLIQYYNGEERAKGNILERFSAQQFPDLHSELNLSSLELGDSALYFCASSVVPSLGYTFGSGTRLTVV.

The chain couples TRBV5-1 to TRBJ2-5; 7 bases agree with TRBD2. CDR3 size: 12 residues. Germline loops: CDR1 SGHRS, CDR2 YFSETQ. Losses at the gene ends were 5 bases for V and 4 bases for J; bases not matched to a gene: 2. The CDR3 DNA reads TGCGCCAGCAGTTGGACTAGAGAGACCCAGTACTTC. Its protein is CASSWTRETQYF. Filled out from reference TRBV5-1 and TRBJ2-5, the complete variable domain reads KAGVTQTPRYLIKTRGQQVTLSCSPISGHRSVSWYQQTPGQGLQFLFEYFSETQRNKGNFPGRFSGRQFSNSRSEMNVSTLELGDSALYLCASSWTRETQYFGPGTRLLVL.

V and J are TRBV2 and TRBJ1-6; 7 positions match TRBD1. This CDR3 comprises 14 residues. V lost 7 bases, J lost 8 bases, and 8 bases stayed unmatched. Germline assignment: CDR1 SNHLY and CDR2 FYNNEI. This CDR3 reads CASTREGADSPLHF. The CDR3 coding sequence is TGTGCCAGCACCCGGGAGGGGGCCGATTCACCCCTCCACTTT.

The chain couples TRBV9 to TRBJ1-2; possibly TRBD1 for D (6 bases). Looked up from germline, CDR1 is SGDLS and CDR2 is YYNGEE. V gave up 6 bases and J gave up 4 bases, with 22 bases separating them. This CDR3 is 16 amino acids long. DNA of the CDR3: TGTGCCAGCACCCAAGCGGCACAGGGAGGGACCTATGGCTACACCTTC. This translates into CASTQAAQGGTYGYTF. The full variable domain, rest sourced from reference TRBV9 and TRBJ1-2, is DSGVTQTPKHLITATGQRVTLRCSPRSGDLSVYWYQQSLDQGLQFLIQYYNGEERAKGNILERFSAQQFPDLHSELNLSSLELGDSALYFCASTQAAQGGTYGYTFGSGTRLTVV.

The chain combines TRBV18 with TRBJ1-1; D possibly corresponds to TRBD1 (5 bases). Trimming removed 0 bases at V and 11 bases at J, with 10 bases between. CDR1 KGHSH and CDR2 LQKENI come from the germline V gene. The CDR3 runs to 12 residues. The CDR3 bases are TGTGCCAGCTCACCACCAACCAGGGAGGCTTTCTTT. The encoded protein is CASSPPTREAFF.

V and J are TRBV11-1 and TRBJ2-2; TRBD1 might be the D (6 bases). The CDR3 loop spans 14 amino acids. The V and J ends lost 5 bases and 7 bases respectively, with 14 bases between them. Germline assignment: CDR1 SGHAT and CDR2 FQDESV (reference sequence). CDR3 coding DNA: TGTGCCAGCAGCATGACAGGCGTTGGCGGGGAGCTGTTTTTT. Its translation: CASSMTGVGGELFF.

This chain links TRBV29-1 with TRBJ2-1; 10 bases match TRBD1. The V gene's germline CDR1 is SQVTM and CDR2 ANQGSEA. CDR3 size: 16 residues. V was pared by 7 bases and J by 4 bases, with 13 bases of the junction left unmatched. The CDR3 DNA is TGCAGCGACGGGACGGGACAGGGGCAGGGATACAATGAGCAGTTCTTC. This gives the protein CSDGTGQGQGYNEQFF.